The subject of this entry is one T cell receptor beta chain. This record comes from a study of blood T cell repertoires in COVID-19. Background on the study: The origin of the acute and convalescent COVID-19 samples was the United States, Italy and Spain.

Only in-frame clones appear in the TCRdb table, and some are missing; sequencing was by immunoSEQ multiplex PCR. The sample has 220,000 or so clones, about 85% seen once; the top ten hold roughly 10%. V lost 1 base and J lost 9; bases outside the gene matches: 12. Germline-derived CDR1 and CDR2 are MRHNA and SNTAGT. The CDR3 loop spans 16 amino acids. In Seattle, patients joined the study during active infection and were tracked longitudinally. The chain has TRBV6-4 and TRBJ1-5, with 7 nucleotides matching TRBD1. The source is a woman aged 45-65 years with COVID-19, enrolled during active disease. The sample comprised peripheral blood. The CDR3 loop is CASSDFQRQGPLPQHF. CDR3 nucleotides: TGTGCCAGCAGTGACTTCCAACGACAGGGCCCGCTGCCCCAGCATTTT.